A single sample gave rise to the 14 T cell receptor beta chains below, sequenced in a study of blood T cell repertoires in COVID-19. Clones were read by immunoSEQ multiplex PCR, and TCRdb kept only the in-frame ones, dropping some. This sample has 74,000 or so clones, with approximately 92% found just once. The specimen was peripheral blood. Receptors were obtained from a man aged 45-60 years with acute or convalescent COVID-19.

This sequence joins TRBV4-1 and TRBJ1-5, with TRBD1 matching over 7 bases. Germline CDR1 and CDR2: MGHRA and YSYEKL. This CDR3 is 15 amino acids long. Losses at the gene ends were 1 base for V and 1 base for J; bases not matched to a gene: 1. The CDR3 DNA follows: TGCGCCAGCAGCCAAGGGGGACAGAGCAATCAGCCCCAGCATTTT. It translates to CASSQGGQSNQPQHF.

Only one count was recorded for this clone. Additional DNA sequences in this sample encode the identical CDR3. The DNA of the CDR3 is TGTGCCACCAGTGATACCGGGACAGGAGAGACCCAGTACTTC. Protein product: CATSDTGTGETQYF. The J gene is TRBJ2-5, the V gene TRBV24-1; 8 bases fit TRBD1. CDR1 and CDR2 (germline): KGHDR, SFDVKD. CDR3 length equals 14 residues. The junction had 3 bases not matched to a gene; V was cut back by 3 bases and J by 4 bases.

This chain connects TRBV24-1 to TRBJ2-1; tentative D call: TRBD2 (5 bases). The CDR3 has 15 amino acids. Trimming shortened V by 3 bases and J by 3 bases, and 11 bases separated the two germline ends. Germline-derived CDR1 and CDR2 are KGHDR and SFDVKD. The CDR3 nucleotides read TGTGCCACCAGTGATCCCGGCGACTACTACAATGAGCAGTTCTTC. Amino acid sequence: CATSDPGDYYNEQFF.

J is TRBJ2-3 and V is TRBV19; 7 positions agree with TRBD2. The V and J ends lost 7 bases and 3 bases, in that order; junction bases with no gene match: 13. The germline gives CDR1 LNHDA, CDR2 SQIVND (reference sequence). This CDR3 spans 16 amino acids. The CDR3 DNA reads TGTGCCAGTACTCAAGGGAGGGTAGCGGGTACAGATACGCAGTATTTT. Protein sequence: CASTQGRVAGTDTQYF.

This clone was recorded only once. V gene TRBV2 combines with J gene TRBJ1-2; D not certain. Per the germline V gene, CDR1 is SNHLY and CDR2 is FYNNEI. This CDR3 is built from 14 residues. The V end lost 2 bases, the J end lost 5 bases, and 12 bases lay between the germline ends. CDR3 residues: CASSESELIYGYTF. CDR3 coding DNA: TGTGCCAGCAGTGAATCTGAGCTGATATATGGCTACACCTTC.

The chain combines TRBV5-4 with TRBJ2-3; maybe TRBD2 (5 bases). V lost 1 base and J lost 1, with 10 bases in between. There are 15 residues in the CDR3. Germline V lookup: CDR1 SGHNT, CDR2 YYREEE (reference sequence). CDR3 nucleotide sequence: TGTGCCAGCAGCTTGAGTGGGAGACGCACAGATACGCAGTATTTT. It is translated as CASSLSGRRTDTQYF. Full variable domain (rest looked up from reference TRBV5-4 and TRBJ2-3): ETGVTQSPTHLIKTRGQQVTLRCSSQSGHNTVSWYQQALGQGPQFIFQYYREEENGRGNFPPRFSGLQFPNYSSELNVNALELDDSALYLCASSLSGRRTDTQYFGPGTRLTVL.

This rearrangement joins TRBV7-2 to TRBJ2-5; 7 bases are a match to TRBD1. Per the germline V gene, CDR1 is SGHTA and CDR2 is FQGNSA. After removal of 1 base from V and 2 bases from J, the junction contained 10 bases not matched to a gene. The CDR3 contains 17 residues. Written as DNA, the CDR3 is TGTGCCAGCAGCTTAGGGGGCGTAGGGGGCCGGCAAGAGACCCAGTACTTC. It translates to CASSLGGVGGRQETQYF.

The rearrangement joins TRBV28 to TRBJ1-5, with D possibly TRBD1 on 5 matching bases. Germline loops: CDR1 MDHEN, CDR2 SYDVKM. The CDR3 length is 15 residues. The V end lost 2 bases, the J end lost 4 bases, and 12 bases lay between the germline ends. CDR3 in DNA: TGTGCCAGCAGTTTAGGAGGGACCAGGAATCAGCCCCAGCATTTT. It codes for CASSLGGTRNQPQHF.

J is TRBJ1-2 and V is TRBV30; D gene uncertain. V shed 2 bases and J shed 1 base, with 2 bases lying between them. Germline V gives CDR1 GTSNPN, CDR2 SVGIG (reference sequence). The CDR3 length is 11 residues. The DNA of the CDR3 is TGTGCCTGGAGTCTTAACTATGGCTACACCTTC. It specifies CAWSLNYGYTF.

The chain is built from TRBV7-2 and TRBJ1-6; 7 bases match TRBD1. The CDR3 runs 17 residues. Germline V lookup: CDR1 SGHTA, CDR2 FQGNSA. V lost 5 bases, J lost 0 bases, and 7 bases stayed unmatched. Written as DNA, the CDR3 is TGTGCCAGCAGCCTAACAGGGGCCAGCTCCTATAATTCACCCCTCCACTTT. This encodes CASSLTGASSYNSPLHF.

V usage is TRBV6-5 and J usage is TRBJ1-4; 7 bases are shared with TRBD1. The CDR3 is made up of 15 amino acids. The junction had 11 bases not matched to a gene; V was cut back by 7 bases and J by 6 bases. Germline CDR1 is MNHEY and CDR2 is SVGAGI. For the CDR3, the DNA is TGTGCCAGCACCCCGAACAGGGGATCACATGAAAAACTGTTTTTT. The encoded protein is CASTPNRGSHEKLFF.

The CDR3 is CASLTDRGPDTQYF. The CDR3 DNA reads TGTGCCAGTTTGACCGACAGGGGGCCGGATACGCAGTATTTT. V is TRBV2 and J is TRBJ2-3; TRBD1 aligns across 10 bases. This CDR3 is built from 14 residues. The germline CDR1 and CDR2 sequences are SNHLY and FYNNEI. The ends lost 9 bases at V and 6 bases at J; junction bases unmatched: 9.

The rearrangement links TRBV3-1 (or the pseudogene TRBV3-2) to TRBJ1-2, with D possibly being TRBD1 (6 bases). The CDR3 runs 16 residues. V was pared by 3 bases and J by 5 bases, with 19 bases between. Germline CDR1 LGHDT, CDR2 YNNKEL (reference sequence). CDR3 amino acids: CASSHPVQGRGYGYTF. CDR3 DNA: TGTGCCAGCAGCCACCCCGTCCAGGGCAGGGGATATGGCTACACCTTC.

The chain joins TRBV6-5 to TRBJ1-4; 7 bases line up with TRBD1. Germline loops: CDR1 MNHEY, CDR2 SVGAGI. Losses at the gene ends were 8 bases for V and 8 bases for J; bases not matched to a gene: 11. The CDR3 is 14 amino acids. This chain's CDR3 is CASSPRQGGEKLFF. In nucleotides, the CDR3 is TGTGCCAGCTCCCCGCGACAGGGTGGGGAAAAACTGTTTTTT.